Listed below are T cell receptor beta chains from one sample, sequenced in a study of early stage breast cancer tumors. The protocol was immunoSEQ multiplex PCR, while the TCRdb copy is restricted to in-frame clones and leaves out a portion. Here the sample spans over 25,000 clones, less than 85% being singletons. Sequenced sample: blood. These receptors were collected from a person aged 55 to 75 with breast cancer. Each CDR3 is given with its conserved first and last residue. Each record gives: J gene, D gene, clone size, V gene, CDR3 protein, CDR3 DNA. The D gene is left open where the match is weak. A clone size is listed for some rows: how often the clone was seen (once, few, many), or a class if it is expanded.

j_gene: TRBJ1-2; d_gene: TRBD1; abundance: NA; v_gene: TRBV10-1; CDR3aa: CASRSIFEDRGLNGYTF; CDR3nt: TGCGCCAGCAGGAGCATTTTTGAGGACAGGGGGCTTAATGGCTACACCTTC
j_gene: TRBJ1-4; d_gene: TRBD1; abundance: NA; v_gene: TRBV6-6; CDR3aa: CASSAGTGAEKLFF; CDR3nt: TGTGCCAGCAGCGCCGGGACAGGGGCTGAAAAACTGTTTTTT
j_gene: TRBJ2-7; d_gene: NA; abundance: NA; v_gene: TRBV5-1; CDR3aa: CASSLTALSYEQYF; CDR3nt: TGCGCCAGCAGCTTGACCGCACTCTCCTACGAGCAGTACTTC
j_gene: TRBJ1-1; d_gene: NA; abundance: NA; v_gene: TRBV7-3; CDR3aa: CASSLTTEGTEAFF; CDR3nt: TGTGCCAGCAGCTTAACGACTGAGGGCACTGAAGCTTTCTTT
j_gene: TRBJ2-3; d_gene: NA; abundance: NA; v_gene: TRBV5-4; CDR3aa: CASSLEVGDTQYF; CDR3nt: TGTGCCAGCAGCTTGGAGGTCGGGGATACGCAGTATTTT
j_gene: TRBJ2-1; d_gene: NA; abundance: NA; v_gene: TRBV5-6; CDR3aa: CASSPGGGYNEQFF; CDR3nt: TGTGCCAGCAGCCCGGGGGGCGGTTACAATGAGCAGTTCTTC
j_gene: TRBJ2-7; d_gene: TRBD2; abundance: NA; v_gene: TRBV28; CDR3aa: CASSSSSGRTYEQYF; CDR3nt: TGTGCCAGCAGTTCCTCTAGCGGACGTACCTACGAGCAGTACTTC
j_gene: TRBJ2-3; d_gene: NA; abundance: NA; v_gene: TRBV18; CDR3aa: CASSPFGVEGTDTQYF; CDR3nt: TGTGCCAGCTCACCATTCGGGGTGGAGGGCACAGATACGCAGTATTTT
j_gene: TRBJ1-5; d_gene: NA; abundance: NA; v_gene: TRBV30; CDR3aa: CAWSLSGRGNQPQHF; CDR3nt: TGTGCCTGGAGTCTTTCGGGAAGGGGCAATCAGCCCCAGCATTTT
j_gene: TRBJ2-7; d_gene: TRBD2; abundance: NA; v_gene: TRBV29-1; CDR3aa: CSVETASGMYEQYF; CDR3nt: TGCAGCGTTGAAACGGCTAGCGGGATGTACGAGCAGTACTTC
j_gene: TRBJ2-1; d_gene: NA; abundance: NA; v_gene: TRBV9; CDR3aa: CASSVVPDNNEQFF; CDR3nt: TGTGCCAGCAGCGTAGTCCCTGACAACAATGAGCAGTTCTTC
j_gene: TRBJ2-7; d_gene: TRBD2; abundance: NA; v_gene: TRBV9; CDR3aa: CASSARVLAADEQYF; CDR3nt: TGTGCCAGCAGCGCCCGGGTACTAGCGGCAGACGAGCAGTACTTC
j_gene: TRBJ1-1; d_gene: NA; abundance: NA; v_gene: TRBV11-1; CDR3aa: CASSLRVLNTEAFF; CDR3nt: TGTGCCAGCAGCTTACGTGTCCTGAACACTGAAGCTTTCTTT
j_gene: TRBJ2-7; d_gene: NA; abundance: NA; v_gene: TRBV18; CDR3aa: CASSPRVEQYF; CDR3nt: TGTGCCAGCTCACCGAGGGTCGAGCAGTACTTC
j_gene: TRBJ2-5; d_gene: NA; abundance: NA; v_gene: TRBV29-1; CDR3aa: CSAGQIQETQYF; CDR3nt: TGCAGCGCCGGACAGATCCAAGAGACCCAGTACTTC
j_gene: TRBJ1-4; d_gene: TRBD1; abundance: few; v_gene: TRBV2; CDR3aa: CASRRQGNEKLFF; CDR3nt: TGTGCCAGCAGGAGACAGGGGAATGAAAAACTGTTTTTT
j_gene: TRBJ1-1; d_gene: NA; abundance: NA; v_gene: TRBV5-6; CDR3aa: CASSSQGFYTEAFF; CDR3nt: TGTGCCAGCAGCTCCCAGGGGTTCTACACTGAAGCTTTCTTT
j_gene: TRBJ2-7; d_gene: NA; abundance: NA; v_gene: TRBV4-1; CDR3aa: CASSLIGADEKYF; CDR3nt: TGCGCCAGCAGCCTAATAGGGGCAGATGAGAAGTACTTC
j_gene: TRBJ2-1; d_gene: NA; abundance: NA; v_gene: TRBV5-6; CDR3aa: CASSPTRRRESTYNEQFF; CDR3nt: TGTGCCAGCAGCCCAACCCGTCGGAGGGAGTCGACCTACAATGAGCAGTTCTTC
j_gene: TRBJ2-7; d_gene: TRBD1; abundance: few; v_gene: TRBV19; CDR3aa: CASSPGTEYYEQYF; CDR3nt: TGTGCCAGTAGCCCCGGGACAGAATACTACGAGCAGTACTTC
j_gene: TRBJ2-3; d_gene: NA; abundance: once; v_gene: TRBV7-8; CDR3aa: CASSLLSSGTDTQYF; CDR3nt: TGTGCCAGCAGCTTATTGTCCTCTGGCACAGATACGCAGTATTTT
j_gene: TRBJ2-7; d_gene: TRBD2; abundance: NA; v_gene: TRBV4-3; CDR3aa: CASSPSSGRVDEQYF; CDR3nt: TGCGCCAGCAGCCCTTCTAGCGGGAGGGTTGACGAGCAGTACTTC
j_gene: TRBJ1-1; d_gene: NA; abundance: few; v_gene: TRBV19; CDR3aa: CASSKEGRTEAFF; CDR3nt: TGTGCCAGTAGTAAGGAGGGGAGAACTGAAGCTTTCTTT
j_gene: TRBJ2-7; d_gene: TRBD1; abundance: NA; v_gene: TRBV6-5; CDR3aa: CASSSRGPPDEQYF; CDR3nt: TGTGCCAGCAGTTCAAGGGGGCCCCCCGACGAGCAGTACTTC
j_gene: TRBJ2-1; d_gene: NA; abundance: NA; v_gene: TRBV7-6; CDR3aa: CASSPQNEQFF; CDR3nt: TGTGCCAGCAGCCCCCAAAATGAGCAGTTCTTC
j_gene: TRBJ1-2; d_gene: NA; abundance: NA; v_gene: TRBV10-3; CDR3aa: CAISDPESYGYTF; CDR3nt: TGTGCCATCAGTGACCCGGAGTCCTATGGCTACACCTTC
j_gene: TRBJ1-2; d_gene: TRBD1; abundance: NA; v_gene: TRBV5-4; CDR3aa: CASRRQGANYGYTF; CDR3nt: TGTGCCAGCAGGAGACAGGGGGCTAACTATGGCTACACCTTC
j_gene: TRBJ1-2; d_gene: NA; abundance: NA; v_gene: TRBV19; CDR3aa: CASSIEQGYGYTF; CDR3nt: TGTGCCAGTAGTATAGAGCAGGGCTATGGCTACACCTTC
j_gene: TRBJ2-7; d_gene: NA; abundance: NA; v_gene: TRBV18; CDR3aa: CASSPLDIVPTGTYEQYF; CDR3nt: TGTGCCAGCTCACCCTTGGACATAGTCCCTACAGGCACGTACGAGCAGTACTTC
j_gene: TRBJ1-3; d_gene: TRBD1; abundance: NA; v_gene: TRBV5-5; CDR3aa: CASSRDRALSSGNTIYF; CDR3nt: TGTGCCAGCAGCAGAGACAGGGCTCTCAGCTCTGGAAACACCATATATTTT
j_gene: TRBJ1-5; d_gene: TRBD1; abundance: few; v_gene: TRBV2; CDR3aa: CASLGQGNQPQHF; CDR3nt: TGTGCCAGCCTAGGACAGGGCAATCAGCCCCAGCATTTT
j_gene: TRBJ2-6; d_gene: NA; abundance: NA; v_gene: TRBV5-1; CDR3aa: CASATRVTGTGANVLTF; CDR3nt: TGCGCCAGCGCTACTAGGGTAACAGGGACGGGGGCCAACGTCCTGACTTTC
j_gene: TRBJ2-4; d_gene: NA; abundance: NA; v_gene: TRBV7-2; CDR3aa: CASSLMGAGAKNIQYF; CDR3nt: TGTGCCAGCAGCTTAATGGGGGCGGGCGCCAAAAACATTCAGTACTTC
j_gene: TRBJ2-3; d_gene: NA; abundance: NA; v_gene: TRBV5-1; CDR3aa: CASSSSGPDTQYF; CDR3nt: TGCGCCAGCAGCTCCTCAGGGCCAGATACGCAGTATTTT
j_gene: TRBJ2-5; d_gene: TRBD2; abundance: NA; v_gene: TRBV19; CDR3aa: CATRVAGVGETQYF; CDR3nt: TGTGCCACCCGCGTGGCGGGAGTGGGGGAGACCCAGTACTTC
j_gene: TRBJ2-1; d_gene: NA; abundance: NA; v_gene: TRBV18; CDR3aa: CASSPGSLNEQFF; CDR3nt: TGTGCCAGCTCACCCGGGAGTTTAAATGAGCAGTTCTTC
j_gene: TRBJ2-7; d_gene: NA; abundance: NA; v_gene: TRBV19; CDR3aa: CASRDGSGESYEQYF; CDR3nt: TGTGCCAGTAGAGATGGGAGCGGCGAATCCTACGAGCAGTACTTC
j_gene: TRBJ2-7; d_gene: TRBD2; abundance: NA; v_gene: TRBV7-8; CDR3aa: CASSWTSGAGGTNEQYF; CDR3nt: TGTGCCAGCAGCTGGACGTCGGGAGCGGGAGGTACCAACGAGCAGTACTTC
j_gene: TRBJ1-4; d_gene: TRBD1; abundance: NA; v_gene: TRBV30; CDR3aa: CAWRAGQGAGNEKLFF; CDR3nt: TGTGCCTGGAGAGCTGGCCAGGGGGCGGGTAATGAAAAACTGTTTTTT
j_gene: TRBJ2-1; d_gene: TRBD2; abundance: once; v_gene: TRBV19; CDR3aa: CASSIAGPSGFHEQFF; CDR3nt: TGTGCCAGTAGTATAGCAGGGCCTAGCGGGTTCCATGAGCAGTTCTTC